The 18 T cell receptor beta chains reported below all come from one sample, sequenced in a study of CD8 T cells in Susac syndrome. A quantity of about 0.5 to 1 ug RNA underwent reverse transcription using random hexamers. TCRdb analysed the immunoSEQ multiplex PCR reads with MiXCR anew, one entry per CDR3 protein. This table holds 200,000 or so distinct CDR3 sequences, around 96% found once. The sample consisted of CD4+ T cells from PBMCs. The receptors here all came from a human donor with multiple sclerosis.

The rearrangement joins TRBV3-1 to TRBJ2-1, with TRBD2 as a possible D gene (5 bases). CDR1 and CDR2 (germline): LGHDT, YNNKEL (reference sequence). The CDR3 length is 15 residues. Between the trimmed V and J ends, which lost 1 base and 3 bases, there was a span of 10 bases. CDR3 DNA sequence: TGTGCCAGCAGCCAAGGACGGGAAGGCTACAATGAGCAGTTCTTC. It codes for CASSQGREGYNEQFF.

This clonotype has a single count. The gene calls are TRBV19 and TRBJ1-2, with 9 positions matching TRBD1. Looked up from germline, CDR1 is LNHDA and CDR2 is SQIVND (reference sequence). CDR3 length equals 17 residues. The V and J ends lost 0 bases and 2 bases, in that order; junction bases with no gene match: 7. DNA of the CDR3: TGTGCCAGTAGTATAGATCACGGACAGGGGAGGAACTATGGCTACACCTTC. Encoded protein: CASSIDHGQGRNYGYTF.

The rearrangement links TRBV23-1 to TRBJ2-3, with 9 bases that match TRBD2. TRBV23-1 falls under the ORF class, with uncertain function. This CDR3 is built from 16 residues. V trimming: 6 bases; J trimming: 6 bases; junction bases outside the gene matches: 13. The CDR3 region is CASSYTDSGRTDTQYF. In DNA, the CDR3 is TGCGCCAGCAGCTACACGGATAGCGGGAGAACCGATACGCAGTATTTT.

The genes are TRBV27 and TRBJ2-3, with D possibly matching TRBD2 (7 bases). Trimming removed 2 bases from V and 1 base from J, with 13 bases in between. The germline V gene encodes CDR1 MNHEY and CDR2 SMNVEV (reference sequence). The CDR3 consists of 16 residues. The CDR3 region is CASSLTIGGRTDTQYF. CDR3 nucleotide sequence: TGTGCCAGCAGTTTAACAATCGGGGGGCGCACAGATACGCAGTATTTT.

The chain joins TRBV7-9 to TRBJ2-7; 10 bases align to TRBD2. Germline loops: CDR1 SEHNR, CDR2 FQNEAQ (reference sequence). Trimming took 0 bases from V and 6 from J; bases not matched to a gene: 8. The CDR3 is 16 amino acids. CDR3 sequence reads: CASSLALAGERLEQYF. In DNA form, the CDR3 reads TGTGCCAGCAGCTTAGCGCTAGCGGGAGAGCGTCTCGAGCAGTACTTC. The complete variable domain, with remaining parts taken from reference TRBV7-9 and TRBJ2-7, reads DTGVSQNPRHKITKRGQNVTFRCDPISEHNRLYWYRQTLGQGPEFLTYFQNEAQLEKSRLLSDRFSAERPKGSFSTLEIQRTEQGDSAMYLCASSLALAGERLEQYFGPGTRLTVT.

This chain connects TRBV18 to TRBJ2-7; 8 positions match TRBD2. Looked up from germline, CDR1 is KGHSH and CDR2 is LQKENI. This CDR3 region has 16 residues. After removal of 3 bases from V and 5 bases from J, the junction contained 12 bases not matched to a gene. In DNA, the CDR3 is TGTGCCAGCTCACCGGTACTAGCGGTAAACTCTGACGAGCAGTACTTC. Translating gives CASSPVLAVNSDEQYF.

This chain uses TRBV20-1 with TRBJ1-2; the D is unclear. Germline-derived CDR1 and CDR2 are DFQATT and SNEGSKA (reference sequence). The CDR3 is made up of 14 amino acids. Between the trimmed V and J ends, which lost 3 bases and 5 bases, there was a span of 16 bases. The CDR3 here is CSASLFGVGYGYTF. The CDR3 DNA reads TGCAGTGCTAGCTTGTTCGGGGTGGGGTATGGCTACACCTTC.

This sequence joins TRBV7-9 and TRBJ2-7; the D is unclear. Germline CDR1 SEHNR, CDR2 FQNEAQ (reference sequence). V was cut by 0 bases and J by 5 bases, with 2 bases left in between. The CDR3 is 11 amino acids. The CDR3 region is CASSLANEQYF. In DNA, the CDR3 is TGTGCCAGCAGCTTAGCGAACGAGCAGTACTTC.

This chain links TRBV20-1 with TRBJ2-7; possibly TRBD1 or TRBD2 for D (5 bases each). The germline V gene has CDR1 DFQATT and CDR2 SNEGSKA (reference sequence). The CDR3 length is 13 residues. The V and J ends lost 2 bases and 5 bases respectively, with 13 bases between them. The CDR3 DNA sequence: TGCAGTGCTAGACCCAGGGTCGGGGACGAGCAGTACTTC. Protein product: CSARPRVGDEQYF.

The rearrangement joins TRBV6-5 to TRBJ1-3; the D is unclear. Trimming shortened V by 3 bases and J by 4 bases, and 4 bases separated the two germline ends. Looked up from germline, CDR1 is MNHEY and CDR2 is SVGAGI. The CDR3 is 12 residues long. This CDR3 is CASSYEGNTIYF. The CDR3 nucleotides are TGTGCCAGCAGTTATGAGGGAAACACCATATATTTT.

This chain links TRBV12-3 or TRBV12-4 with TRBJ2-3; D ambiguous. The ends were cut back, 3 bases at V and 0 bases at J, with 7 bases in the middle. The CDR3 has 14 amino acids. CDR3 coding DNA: TGTGCCAGCAGTTTTAGGCTCAGCACAGATACGCAGTATTTT. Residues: CASSFRLSTDTQYF.

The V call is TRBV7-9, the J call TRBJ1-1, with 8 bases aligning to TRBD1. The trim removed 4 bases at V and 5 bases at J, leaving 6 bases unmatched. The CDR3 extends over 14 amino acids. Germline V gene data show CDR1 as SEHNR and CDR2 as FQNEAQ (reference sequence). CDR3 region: CASSSTGVTTEAFF. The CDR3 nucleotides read TGTGCCAGCAGCTCGACAGGGGTGACGACTGAAGCTTTCTTT.

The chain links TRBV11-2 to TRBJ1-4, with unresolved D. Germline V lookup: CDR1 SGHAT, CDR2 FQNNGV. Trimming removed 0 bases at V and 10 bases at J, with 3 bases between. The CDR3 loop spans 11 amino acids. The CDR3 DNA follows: TGTGCCAGCAGCTTAGACCGAAAACTGTTTTTT. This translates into CASSLDRKLFF.

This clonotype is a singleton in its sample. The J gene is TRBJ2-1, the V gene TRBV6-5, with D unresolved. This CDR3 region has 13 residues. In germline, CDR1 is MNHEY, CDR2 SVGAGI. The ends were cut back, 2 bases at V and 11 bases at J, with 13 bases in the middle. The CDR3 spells CASSYGGKTKQFF. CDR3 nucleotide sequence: TGTGCCAGCAGTTACGGCGGAAAAACGAAGCAGTTCTTC.

The CDR3 coding sequence is TGTGCCAGCAGTTCGGGCCGAATGGGGGAAAAACTGTTTTTT. It codes for CASSSGRMGEKLFF. The chain joins TRBV27 to TRBJ1-4; no reliable D call. Germline-derived CDR1 and CDR2 are MNHEY and SMNVEV (reference sequence). Trimming cost V 4 bases and J 8 bases, with 14 bases left between them. The CDR3 totals 14 residues.

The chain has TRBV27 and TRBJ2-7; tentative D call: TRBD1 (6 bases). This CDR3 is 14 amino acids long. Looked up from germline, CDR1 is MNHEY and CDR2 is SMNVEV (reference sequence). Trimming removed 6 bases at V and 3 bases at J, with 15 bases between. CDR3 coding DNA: TGTGCCAGCAGGAGACAGGCTGTGGTCTACGAGCAGTACTTC. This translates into CASRRQAVVYEQYF.

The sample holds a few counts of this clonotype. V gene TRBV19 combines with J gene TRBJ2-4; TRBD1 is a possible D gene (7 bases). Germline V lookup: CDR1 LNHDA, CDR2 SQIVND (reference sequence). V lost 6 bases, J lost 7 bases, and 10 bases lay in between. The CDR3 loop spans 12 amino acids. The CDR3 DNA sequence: TGTGCCAGTAGCCAGGGGGGTAACATTCAGTACTTC. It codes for CASSQGGNIQYF.

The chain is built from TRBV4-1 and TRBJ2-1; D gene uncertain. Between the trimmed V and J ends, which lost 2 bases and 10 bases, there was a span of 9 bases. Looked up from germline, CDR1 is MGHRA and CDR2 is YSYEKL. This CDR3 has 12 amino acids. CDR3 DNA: TGCGCCAGCAGCCAAATAGGGAACGAGCAGTTCTTC. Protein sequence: CASSQIGNEQFF.